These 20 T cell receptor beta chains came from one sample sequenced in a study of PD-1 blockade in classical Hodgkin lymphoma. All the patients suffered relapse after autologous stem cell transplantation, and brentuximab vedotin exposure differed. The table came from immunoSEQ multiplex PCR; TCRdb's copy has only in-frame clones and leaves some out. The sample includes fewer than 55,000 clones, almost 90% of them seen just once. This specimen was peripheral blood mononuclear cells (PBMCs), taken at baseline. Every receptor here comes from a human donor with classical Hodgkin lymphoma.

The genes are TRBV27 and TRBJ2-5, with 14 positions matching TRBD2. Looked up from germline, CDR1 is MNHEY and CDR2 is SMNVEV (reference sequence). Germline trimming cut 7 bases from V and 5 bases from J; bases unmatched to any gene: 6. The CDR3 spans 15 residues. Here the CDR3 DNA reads TGTGCCAGCACAAGACTAGCGGGAGGGCGGGAGACCCAGTACTTC. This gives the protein CASTRLAGGRETQYF.

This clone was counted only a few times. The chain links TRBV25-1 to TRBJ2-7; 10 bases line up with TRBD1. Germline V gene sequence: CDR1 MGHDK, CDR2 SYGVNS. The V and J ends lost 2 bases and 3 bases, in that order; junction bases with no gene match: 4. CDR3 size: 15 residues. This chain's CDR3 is CASSEPGTGVYEQYF. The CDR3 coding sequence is TGTGCCAGCAGTGAACCCGGGACAGGGGTCTACGAGCAGTACTTC.

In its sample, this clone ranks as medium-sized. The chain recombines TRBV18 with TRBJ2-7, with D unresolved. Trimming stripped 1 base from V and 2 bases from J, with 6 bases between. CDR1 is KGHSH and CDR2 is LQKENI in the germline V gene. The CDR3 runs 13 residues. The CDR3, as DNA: TGTGCCAGCTCACCACAGGCCGCCTACGAGCAGTACTTC. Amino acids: CASSPQAAYEQYF.

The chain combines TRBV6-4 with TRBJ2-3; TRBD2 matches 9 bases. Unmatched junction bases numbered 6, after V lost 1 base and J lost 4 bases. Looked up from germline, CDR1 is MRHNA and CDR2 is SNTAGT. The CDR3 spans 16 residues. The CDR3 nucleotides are TGTGCCAGCAGTGACTTTAGCGGGAGTAAGCCAGATACGCAGTATTTT. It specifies CASSDFSGSKPDTQYF.

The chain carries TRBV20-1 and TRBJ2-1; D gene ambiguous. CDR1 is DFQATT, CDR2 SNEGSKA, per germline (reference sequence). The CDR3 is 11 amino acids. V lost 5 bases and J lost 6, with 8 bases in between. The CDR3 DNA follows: TGCAGTGCTGAACCCGGCAATGAGCAGTTCTTC. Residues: CSAEPGNEQFF.

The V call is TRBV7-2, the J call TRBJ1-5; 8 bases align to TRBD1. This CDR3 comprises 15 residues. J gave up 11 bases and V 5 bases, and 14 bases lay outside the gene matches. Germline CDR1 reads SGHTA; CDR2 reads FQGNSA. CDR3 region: CASSPDRGLPGAQHF. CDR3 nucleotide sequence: TGTGCCAGCAGCCCTGACAGGGGACTTCCCGGGGCCCAGCATTTT.

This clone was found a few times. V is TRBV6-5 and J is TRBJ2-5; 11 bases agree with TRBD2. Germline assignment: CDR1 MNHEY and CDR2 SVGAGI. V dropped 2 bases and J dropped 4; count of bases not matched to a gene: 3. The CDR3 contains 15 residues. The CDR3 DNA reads TGTGCCAGCAGTTACCTTAGCGGGGGGGCAGAGACCCAGTACTTC. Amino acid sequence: CASSYLSGGAETQYF.

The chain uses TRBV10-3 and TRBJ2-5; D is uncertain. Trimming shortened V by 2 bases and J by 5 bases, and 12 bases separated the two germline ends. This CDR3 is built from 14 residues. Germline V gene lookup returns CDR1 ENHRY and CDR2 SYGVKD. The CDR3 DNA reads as TGTGCCATCAGTGAGAATTTCGAAGGGGAGACCCAGTACTTC. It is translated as CAISENFEGETQYF.

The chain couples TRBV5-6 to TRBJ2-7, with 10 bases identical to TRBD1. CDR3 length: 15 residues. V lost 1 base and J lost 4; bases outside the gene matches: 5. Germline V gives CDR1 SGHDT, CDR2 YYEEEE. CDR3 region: CASSLFDRGQYEQYF. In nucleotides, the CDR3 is TGTGCCAGCAGCTTGTTTGACAGGGGGCAATACGAGCAGTACTTC.

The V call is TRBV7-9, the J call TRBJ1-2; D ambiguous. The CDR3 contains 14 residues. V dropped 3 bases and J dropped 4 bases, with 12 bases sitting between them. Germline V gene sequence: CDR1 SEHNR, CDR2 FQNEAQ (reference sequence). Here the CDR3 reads CASSLEAEPYGYTF. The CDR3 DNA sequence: TGTGCCAGCAGCTTGGAGGCAGAACCCTATGGCTACACCTTC.

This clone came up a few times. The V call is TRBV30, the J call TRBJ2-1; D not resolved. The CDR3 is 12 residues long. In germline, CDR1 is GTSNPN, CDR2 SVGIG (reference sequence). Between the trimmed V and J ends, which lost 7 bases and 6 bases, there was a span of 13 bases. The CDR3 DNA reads TGTGCCTTAGCTTTAGCTGCCAATGAGCAGTTCTTC. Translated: CALALAANEQFF. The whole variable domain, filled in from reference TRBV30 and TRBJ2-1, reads SQTIHQWPATLVQPVGSPLSLECTVEGTSNPNLYWYRQAAGRGLQLLFYSVGIGQISSEVPQNLSASRPQDRQFILSSKKLLLSDSGFYLCALALAANEQFFGPGTRLTVL.

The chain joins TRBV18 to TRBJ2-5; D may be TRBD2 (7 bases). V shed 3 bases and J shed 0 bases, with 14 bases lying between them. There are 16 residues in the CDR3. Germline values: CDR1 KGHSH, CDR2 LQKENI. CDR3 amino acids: CASSPKGGAHQETQYF. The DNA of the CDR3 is TGTGCCAGCTCACCGAAAGGGGGGGCCCACCAAGAGACCCAGTACTTC.

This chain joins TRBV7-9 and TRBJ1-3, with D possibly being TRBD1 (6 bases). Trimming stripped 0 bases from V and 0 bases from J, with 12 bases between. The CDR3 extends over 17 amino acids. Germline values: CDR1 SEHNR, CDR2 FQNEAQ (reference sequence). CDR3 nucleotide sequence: TGTGCCAGCAGCTTAGCGCAACAGGGCAGCTCTGGAAACACCATATATTTT. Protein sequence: CASSLAQQGSSGNTIYF.

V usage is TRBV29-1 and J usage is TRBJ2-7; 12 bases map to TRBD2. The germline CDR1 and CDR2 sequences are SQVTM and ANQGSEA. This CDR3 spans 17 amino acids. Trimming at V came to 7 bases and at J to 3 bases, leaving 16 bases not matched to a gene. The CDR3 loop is CSAVGTSGLVPGYEQYF. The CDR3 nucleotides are TGCAGCGCGGTGGGGACTAGCGGGTTAGTGCCGGGCTACGAGCAGTACTTC.

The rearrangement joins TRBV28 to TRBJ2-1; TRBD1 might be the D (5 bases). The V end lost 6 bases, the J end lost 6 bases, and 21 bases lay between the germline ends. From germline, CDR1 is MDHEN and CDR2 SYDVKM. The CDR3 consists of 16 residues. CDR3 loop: CASSRIRGRSGNEQFF. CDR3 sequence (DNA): TGTGCCAGCAGCCGTATAAGGGGCCGTTCGGGCAATGAGCAGTTCTTC.

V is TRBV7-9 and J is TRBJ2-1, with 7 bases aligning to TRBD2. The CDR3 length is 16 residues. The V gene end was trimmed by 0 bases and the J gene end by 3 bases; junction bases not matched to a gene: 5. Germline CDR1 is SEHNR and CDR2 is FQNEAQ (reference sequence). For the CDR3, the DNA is TGTGCCAGCAGCTTAGCGGCGGGAGCCGGCTACAATGAGCAGTTCTTC. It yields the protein CASSLAAGAGYNEQFF.

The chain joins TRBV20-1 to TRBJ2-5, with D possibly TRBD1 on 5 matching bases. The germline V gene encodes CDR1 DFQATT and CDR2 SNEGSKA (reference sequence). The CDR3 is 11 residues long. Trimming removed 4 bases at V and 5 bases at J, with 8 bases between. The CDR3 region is CSAIGAETQYF. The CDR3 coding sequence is TGCAGTGCTATTGGGGCCGAGACCCAGTACTTC.

The CDR3 region has the DNA TGTGCCAGCAGTGAGAACGGTATTAGCATTCAGTACTTC. Protein product: CASSENGISIQYF. The chain is built from TRBV6-1 and TRBJ2-4, with D uncertain. The CDR3 has 13 amino acids. Trimming took 3 bases from V and 9 from J, leaving 12 bases between them. Looked up from germline, CDR1 is MNHNS and CDR2 is SASEGT.

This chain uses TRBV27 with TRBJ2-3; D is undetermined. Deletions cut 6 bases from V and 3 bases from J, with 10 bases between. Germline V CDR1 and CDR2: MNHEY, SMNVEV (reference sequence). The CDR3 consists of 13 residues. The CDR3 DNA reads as TGTGCCAGCAGGGCGTGGGCGACAGATACGCAGTATTTT. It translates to CASRAWATDTQYF.

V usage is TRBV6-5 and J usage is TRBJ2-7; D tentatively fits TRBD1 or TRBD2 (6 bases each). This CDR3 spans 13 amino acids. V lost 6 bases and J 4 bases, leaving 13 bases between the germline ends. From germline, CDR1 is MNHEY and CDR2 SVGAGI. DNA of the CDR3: TGTGCCAGCAGAAGGGGGGCTTGGTACGAGCAGTACTTC. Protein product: CASRRGAWYEQYF.